This entry features one TCR beta chain sequence. This sample stems from a study of T cell changes during pregnancy in multiple sclerosis. Germline values: CDR1 SGHAT, CDR2 FQNNGV. V lost 0 bases, J lost 0 bases, and 14 bases lay in between. The CDR3 spans 17 residues. Measured with immunoSEQ multiplex PCR; TCRdb has only the in-frame clones, and not every one. The sample has around 50,000 clones, about 94% seen once. Source: CD8+ T cells from peripheral blood mononuclear cells, taken in the first trimester of pregnancy. The sequence derives from a female donor with multiple sclerosis, enrolled in a pregnancy study. V gene TRBV11-2 combines with J gene TRBJ1-2; D not certain. CDR3 residues: CASSLEIGYGTNYGYTF. The CDR3, as DNA: TGTGCCAGCAGCTTAGAAATAGGTTACGGGACTAACTATGGCTACACCTTC.